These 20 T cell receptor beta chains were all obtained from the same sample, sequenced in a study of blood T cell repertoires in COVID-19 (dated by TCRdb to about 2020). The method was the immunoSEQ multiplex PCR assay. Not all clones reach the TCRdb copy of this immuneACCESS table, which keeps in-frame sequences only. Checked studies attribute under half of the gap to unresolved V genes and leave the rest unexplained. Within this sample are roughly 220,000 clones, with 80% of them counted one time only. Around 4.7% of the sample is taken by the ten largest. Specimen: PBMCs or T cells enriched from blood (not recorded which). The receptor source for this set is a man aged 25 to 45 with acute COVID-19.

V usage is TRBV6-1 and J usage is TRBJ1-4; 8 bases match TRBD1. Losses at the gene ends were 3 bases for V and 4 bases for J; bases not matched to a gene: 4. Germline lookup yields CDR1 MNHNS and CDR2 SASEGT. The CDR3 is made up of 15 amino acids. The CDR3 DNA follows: TGTGCCAGCAGTGAGGTGACAGGGGTTAATGAAAAACTGTTTTTT. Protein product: CASSEVTGVNEKLFF.

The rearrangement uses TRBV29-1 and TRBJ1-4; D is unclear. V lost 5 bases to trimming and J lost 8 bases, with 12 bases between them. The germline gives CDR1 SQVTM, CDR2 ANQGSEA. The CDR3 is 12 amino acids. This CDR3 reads CSVREAGEKLFF. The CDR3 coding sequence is TGCAGCGTTCGAGAGGCGGGCGAAAAACTGTTTTTT.

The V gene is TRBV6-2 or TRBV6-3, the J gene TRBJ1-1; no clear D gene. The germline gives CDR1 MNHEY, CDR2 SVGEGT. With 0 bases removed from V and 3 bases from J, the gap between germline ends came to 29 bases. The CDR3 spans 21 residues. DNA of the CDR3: TGTGCCAGCAGTTACTCGACGTCACCCCTAACCCAGGTTCTCTTGGACACTGAAGCTTTCTTT. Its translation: CASSYSTSPLTQVLLDTEAFF.

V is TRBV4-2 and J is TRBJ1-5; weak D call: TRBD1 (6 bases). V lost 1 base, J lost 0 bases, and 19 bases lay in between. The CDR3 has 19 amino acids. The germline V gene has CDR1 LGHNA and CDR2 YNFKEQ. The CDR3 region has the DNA TGTGCCAGCAGCCAAGGTGGCATCGGCAGGGGAGATAGCAATCAGCCCCAGCATTTT. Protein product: CASSQGGIGRGDSNQPQHF.

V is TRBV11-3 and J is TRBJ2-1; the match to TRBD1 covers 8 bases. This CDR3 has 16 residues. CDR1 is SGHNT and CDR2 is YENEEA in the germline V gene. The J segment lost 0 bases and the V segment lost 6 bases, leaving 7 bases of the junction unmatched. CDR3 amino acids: CASSPQGATSYNEQFF. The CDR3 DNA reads TGTGCCAGCAGTCCCCAGGGGGCCACCTCCTACAATGAGCAGTTCTTC. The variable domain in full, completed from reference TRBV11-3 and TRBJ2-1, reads EAGVVQSPRYKIIEKKQPVAFWCNPISGHNTLYWYLQNLGQGPELLIRYENEEAVDDSQLPKDRFSAERLKGVDSTLKIQPAELGDSAVYLCASSPQGATSYNEQFFGPGTRLTVL.

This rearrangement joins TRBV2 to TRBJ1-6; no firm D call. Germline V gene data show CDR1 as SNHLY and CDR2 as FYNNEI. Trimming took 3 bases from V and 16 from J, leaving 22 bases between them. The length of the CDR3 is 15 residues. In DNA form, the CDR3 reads TGTGCCAGCAGTGACCCTCGGGAGACCGGTTCTTTTCTCCACTTT. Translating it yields CASSDPRETGSFLHF. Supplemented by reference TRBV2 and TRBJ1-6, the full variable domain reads EPEVTQTPSHQVTQMGQEVILRCVPISNHLYFYWYRQILGQKVEFLVSFYNNEISEKSEIFDDQFSVERPDGSNFTLKIRSTKLEDSAMYFCASSDPRETGSFLHFGNGTRLTVT.

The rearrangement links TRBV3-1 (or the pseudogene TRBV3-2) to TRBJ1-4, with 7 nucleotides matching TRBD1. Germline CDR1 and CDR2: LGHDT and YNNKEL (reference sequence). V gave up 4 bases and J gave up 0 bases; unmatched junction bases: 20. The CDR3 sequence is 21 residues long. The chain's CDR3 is CASSLNPPGQRISATNEKLFF. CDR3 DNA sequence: TGTGCCAGCAGCCTAAACCCACCGGGACAGCGAATCTCTGCAACTAATGAAAAACTGTTTTTT.

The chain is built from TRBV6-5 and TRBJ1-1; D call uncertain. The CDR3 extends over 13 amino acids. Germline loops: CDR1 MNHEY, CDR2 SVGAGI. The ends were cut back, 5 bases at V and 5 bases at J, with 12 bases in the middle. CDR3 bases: TGTGCCAGCAGTCCGACTACAGTGACTGAAGCTTTCTTT. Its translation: CASSPTTVTEAFF.

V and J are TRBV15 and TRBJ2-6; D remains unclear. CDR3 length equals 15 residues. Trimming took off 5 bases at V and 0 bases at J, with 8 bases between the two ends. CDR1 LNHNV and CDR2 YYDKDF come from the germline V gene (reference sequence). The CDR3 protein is CATSSYSSGANVLTF. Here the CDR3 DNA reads TGTGCCACCAGCTCCTATAGCTCTGGGGCCAACGTCCTGACTTTC.

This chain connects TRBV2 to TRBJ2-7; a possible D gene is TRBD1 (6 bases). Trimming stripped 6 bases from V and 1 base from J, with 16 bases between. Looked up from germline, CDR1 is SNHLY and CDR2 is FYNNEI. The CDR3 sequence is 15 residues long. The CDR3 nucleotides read TGTGCCAGCAGGCCCGGACAGTCTCTTTCCTACGAGCAGTACTTC. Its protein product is CASRPGQSLSYEQYF.

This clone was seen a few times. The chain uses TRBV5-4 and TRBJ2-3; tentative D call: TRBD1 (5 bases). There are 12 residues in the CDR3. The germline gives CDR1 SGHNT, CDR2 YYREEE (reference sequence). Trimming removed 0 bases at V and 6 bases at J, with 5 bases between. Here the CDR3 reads CASSLDRDTQYF. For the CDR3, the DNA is TGTGCCAGCAGCTTGGACAGGGATACGCAGTATTTT.

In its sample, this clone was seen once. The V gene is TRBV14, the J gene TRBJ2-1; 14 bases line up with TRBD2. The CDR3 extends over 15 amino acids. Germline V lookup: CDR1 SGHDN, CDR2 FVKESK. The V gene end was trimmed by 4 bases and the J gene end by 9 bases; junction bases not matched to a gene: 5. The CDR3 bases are TGTGCCAGCAGCCGACTAGCGGGGGGGCGGGTTGAGCAGTTCTTC. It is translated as CASSRLAGGRVEQFF.

The CDR3 DNA reads TGTGCCATCCGGGGTGGGGACGGGGGGGTAGGGTACAATGAGCAGTTCTTC. Protein sequence: CAIRGGDGGVGYNEQFF. The chain combines TRBV10-3 with TRBJ2-1; 8 bases are a match to TRBD2. The ends lost 8 bases at V and 4 bases at J; junction bases unmatched: 16. There are 17 residues in the CDR3. CDR1 ENHRY and CDR2 SYGVKD come from the germline V gene.

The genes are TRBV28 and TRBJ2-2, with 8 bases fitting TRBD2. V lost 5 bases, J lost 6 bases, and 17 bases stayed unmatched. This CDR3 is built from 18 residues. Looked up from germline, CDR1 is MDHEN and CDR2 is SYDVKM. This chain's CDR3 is CASSPPGTSGGLPGELFF. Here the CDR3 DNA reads TGTGCCAGCAGTCCCCCAGGGACGAGCGGGGGTTTACCCGGGGAGCTGTTTTTT.

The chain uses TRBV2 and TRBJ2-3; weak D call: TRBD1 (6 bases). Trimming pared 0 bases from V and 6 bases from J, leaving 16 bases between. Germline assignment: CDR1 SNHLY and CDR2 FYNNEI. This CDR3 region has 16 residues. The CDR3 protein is CASSEAQGPQGDTQYF. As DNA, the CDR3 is TGTGCCAGCAGTGAAGCACAGGGCCCCCAGGGGGATACGCAGTATTTT.

CDR3 coding DNA: TGTGCCAGCAGCCTTGGGCGGGGGAACACCGGGGAGCTGTTTTTT. It is translated as CASSLGRGNTGELFF. This sequence joins TRBV11-2 and TRBJ2-2, with D maybe TRBD2 (6 bases). CDR1 and CDR2 from the germline V gene are SGHAT and FQNNGV. The CDR3 spans 15 residues. V was trimmed by 5 bases and J by 1 base, leaving 11 bases between them.

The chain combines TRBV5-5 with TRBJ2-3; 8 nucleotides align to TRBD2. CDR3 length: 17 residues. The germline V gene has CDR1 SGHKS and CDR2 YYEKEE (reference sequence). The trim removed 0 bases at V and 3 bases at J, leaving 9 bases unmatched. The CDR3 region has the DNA TGTGCCAGCAGCTTGGAGCCACCGGGGGGGGCAACAGATACGCAGTATTTT. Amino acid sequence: CASSLEPPGGATDTQYF.

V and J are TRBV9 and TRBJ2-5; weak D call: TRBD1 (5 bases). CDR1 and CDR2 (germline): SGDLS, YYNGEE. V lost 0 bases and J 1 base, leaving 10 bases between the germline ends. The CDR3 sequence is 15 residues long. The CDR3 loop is CASSVAQGVQETQYF. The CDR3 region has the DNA TGTGCCAGCAGCGTAGCGCAAGGGGTCCAAGAGACCCAGTACTTC.

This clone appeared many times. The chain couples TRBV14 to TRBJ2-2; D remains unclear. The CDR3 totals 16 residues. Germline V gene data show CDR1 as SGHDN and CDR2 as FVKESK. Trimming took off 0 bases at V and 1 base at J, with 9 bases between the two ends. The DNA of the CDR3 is TGTGCCAGCAGCCAAGATCTTCCAGGGAACACCGGGGAGCTGTTTTTT. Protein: CASSQDLPGNTGELFF.

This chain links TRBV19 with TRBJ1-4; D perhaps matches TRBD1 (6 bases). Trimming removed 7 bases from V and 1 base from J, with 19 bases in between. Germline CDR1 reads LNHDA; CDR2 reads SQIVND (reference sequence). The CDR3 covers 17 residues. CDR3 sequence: CASTLMGALGTNEKLFF. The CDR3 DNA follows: TGTGCCAGTACCCTAATGGGGGCCCTGGGAACTAATGAAAAACTGTTTTTT.